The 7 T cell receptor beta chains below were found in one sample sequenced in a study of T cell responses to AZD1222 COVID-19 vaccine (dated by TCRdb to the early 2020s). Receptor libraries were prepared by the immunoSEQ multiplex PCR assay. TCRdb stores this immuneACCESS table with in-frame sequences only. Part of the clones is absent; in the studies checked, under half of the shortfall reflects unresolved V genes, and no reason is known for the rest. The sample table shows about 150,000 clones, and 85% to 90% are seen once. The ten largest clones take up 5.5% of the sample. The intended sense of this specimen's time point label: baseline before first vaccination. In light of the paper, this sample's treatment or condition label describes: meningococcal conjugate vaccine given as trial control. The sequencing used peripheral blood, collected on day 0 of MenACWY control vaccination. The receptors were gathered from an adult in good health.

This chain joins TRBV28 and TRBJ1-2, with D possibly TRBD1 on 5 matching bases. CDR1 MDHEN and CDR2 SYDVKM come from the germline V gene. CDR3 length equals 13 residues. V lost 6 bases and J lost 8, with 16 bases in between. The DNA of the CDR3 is TGTGCCAGCAGCCCGGGGACCTACGGAGGCTACACCTTC. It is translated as CASSPGTYGGYTF.

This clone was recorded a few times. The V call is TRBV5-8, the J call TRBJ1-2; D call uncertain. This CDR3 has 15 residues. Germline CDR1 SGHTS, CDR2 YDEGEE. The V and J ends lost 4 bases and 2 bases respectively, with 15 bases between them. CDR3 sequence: CASSPPTGKNYGYTF. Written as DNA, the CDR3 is TGTGCCAGCAGCCCTCCCACGGGGAAGAACTATGGCTACACCTTC.

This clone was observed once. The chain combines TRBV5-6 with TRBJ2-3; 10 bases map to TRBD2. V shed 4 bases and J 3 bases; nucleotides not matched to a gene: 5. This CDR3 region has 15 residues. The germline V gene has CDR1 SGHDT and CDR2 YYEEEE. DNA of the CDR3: TGTGCCAGCAGCCTGAAGACTAGCGGGACAGATACGCAGTATTTT. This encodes CASSLKTSGTDTQYF. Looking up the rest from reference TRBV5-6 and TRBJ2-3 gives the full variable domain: DAGVTQSPTHLIKTRGQQVTLRCSPKSGHDTVSWYQQALGQGPQFIFQYYEEEERQRGNFPDRFSGHQFPNYSSELNVNALLLGDSALYLCASSLKTSGTDTQYFGPGTRLTVL.

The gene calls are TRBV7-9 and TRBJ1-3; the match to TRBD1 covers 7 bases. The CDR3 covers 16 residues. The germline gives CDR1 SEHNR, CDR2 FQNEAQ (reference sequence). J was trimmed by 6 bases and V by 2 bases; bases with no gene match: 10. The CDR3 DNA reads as TGTGCCAGCAGCTTACCCCTGGGGCAGGGGGTAAACACCATATATTTT. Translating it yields CASSLPLGQGVNTIYF.

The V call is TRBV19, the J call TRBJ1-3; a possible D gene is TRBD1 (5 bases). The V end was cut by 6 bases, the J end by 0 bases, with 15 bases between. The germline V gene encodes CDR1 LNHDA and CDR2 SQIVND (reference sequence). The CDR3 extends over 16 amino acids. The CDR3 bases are TGTGCCAGTAGCCTAAAGACAGCGAACTCTGGAAACACCATATATTTT. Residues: CASSLKTANSGNTIYF.

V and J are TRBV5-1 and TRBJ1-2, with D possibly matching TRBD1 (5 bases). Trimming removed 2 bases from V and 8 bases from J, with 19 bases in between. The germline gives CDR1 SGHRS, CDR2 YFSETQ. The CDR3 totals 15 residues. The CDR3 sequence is CASSLSRDGGGGYTF. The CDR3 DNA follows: TGCGCCAGCAGCTTATCCCGGGACGGCGGAGGCGGCTACACCTTC.

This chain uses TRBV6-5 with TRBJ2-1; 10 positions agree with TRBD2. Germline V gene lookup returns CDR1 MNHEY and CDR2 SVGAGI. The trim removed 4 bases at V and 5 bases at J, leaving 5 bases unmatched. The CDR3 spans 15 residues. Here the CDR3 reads CASSLAGGTNNEQFF. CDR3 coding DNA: TGTGCCAGCAGTTTAGCGGGGGGAACTAACAATGAGCAGTTCTTC.